This T cell receptor (beta chain) was found in a study of blood T cell repertoires in COVID-19. Study background: The origin of the acute and convalescent COVID-19 samples was the United States, Italy and Spain. T cells, B-cell-depleted T cells, or PBMCs provided the cDNA or gDNA that served as material.

The V segment lost 9 bases and the J segment 0 bases; nucleotides outside the gene matches: 7. The CDR3 covers 14 residues. Participants spanned ages roughly 18 to 95 years and resided in 24 US areas. How the authors handled the data: Estimation of nucleated cell counts was performed using reference gene primer amplification. Generated by immunoSEQ multiplex PCR, the TCRdb table keeps only in-frame clones and is missing some. The DNA gave D and trimming, while V, J and clone size come from that table. This table holds hundreds of thousands of clones, nearly 90% found once. The chain employs TRBV23-1 and TRBJ2-7; TRBD2 aligns across 8 bases. TRBV23-1 is filed as an ORF, its function uncertain. The sequence came from a woman aged 45-65 years who had been exposed to COVID-19. The sequencing sample was made of PBMCs or T cells enriched from blood (not recorded which). The CDR3 DNA reads as TGCGCCAGTAGGGGCGGGGGGAGCTCCTACGAGCAGTACTTC. Amino acid sequence: CASRGGGSSYEQYF.